This T cell receptor (beta chain) was obtained from a study of T cell changes during pregnancy in multiple sclerosis (dated by TCRdb to about 2019). General notes on the study: Changes in the T cell repertoire over the course of pregnancy were examined in this study in women with multiple sclerosis.

The CDR3 contains 13 residues, cysteine and phenylalanine counted. Of the read, only the CDR3 DNA is kept; its 39 bases are in frame from base 1. Trimming removed 1 base from V and 8 bases from J, leaving 9 bases between the germline ends. The germline V gene yields SGHTA for CDR1 and FQGNSA for CDR2. Receptors were amplified or captured by the immunoSEQ multiplex PCR assay. TCRdb took over this immuneACCESS table, retaining in-frame rearrangements with V and J assigned. Such tables are incomplete; in checked studies, under half of the missing clones stem from an unresolved V gene, and the remainder is unexplained. This sample comprises 30,000 to 35,000 clones, 75% to 95% of them detected only once. Approximately 11% of the sample rests with the top ten. This clone was detected only once. The clone's antigen remains unknown. No qualities accompany the bases; no much larger clone lies one base away.

This sequence was found in a female donor with multiple sclerosis, enrolled in a pregnancy study. Sequenced material: CD8+ T cells from peripheral blood mononuclear cells, taken before pregnancy. Rearrangement joined TRBV7-2 to TRBJ2-1, with the D gene not confidently named. The CDR3 here reads CASSLVPLHEQFF. The base sequence is TGTGCCAGCAGCTTAGTCCCTCTCCATGAGCAGTTCTTC.